This entry features one T cell receptor (beta chain) sequence. Profiling relied on immunoSEQ multiplex PCR, and the TCRdb table lists in-frame clones only, not all of them. This table holds approximately 2,200,000 clones, 93% found once. Naive CD8 isolation took CD45RO-negative cells positively selected for CCR7 and excluded terminally differentiated effector memory CD45RA+ cells. The data are from a study of shared clonotypes between healthy human individuals. CDR3 length: 13 amino acids. The germline V gene has CDR1 MDHEN and CDR2 SYDVKM. V shed 5 bases and J shed 7 bases, with 12 bases lying between them.

This clonotype was obtained from a man between 18 and 35 years old in good health. Some clones in this sample may be carry-over from other donors' samples. The genes are TRBV28 and TRBJ2-1; D perhaps matches TRBD1 (5 bases). The source material was naive CD8+ T cells from PBMCs. The CDR3 sequence: CASSGDSTNEQFF. The CDR3 nucleotides are TGTGCCAGCAGTGGCGACAGTACTAATGAGCAGTTCTTC.